The sequence of this TCR delta chain was determined in a study of gamma-delta T cells after stem cell transplantation. V dropped 1 base and J dropped 0 bases, with 23 bases sitting between them. Germline CDR1 reads GEAIGNYY; CDR2 reads EKD. This CDR3 region has 19 residues. The sample holds one count of this clone. TCRdb re-called clones from the RT-PCR reads via CATT. Of over a thousand delta-chain clones listed, roughly half were seen once; the top ten hold about 31%. The receptor was derived from a human donor. It is not recorded whose cells these are; they may come from a transplant donor. The chain recombines TRDV2 with TRDJ1; TRDD3 is a possible D gene (6 bases). The source material was gamma-delta T cells. The CDR3 is CACDTLSRVMGGHTDKLIF. The CDR3 DNA reads TGTGCCTGTGACACTTTATCCCGTGTGATGGGGGGTCACACCGATAAACTCATCTTT.